The 16 T cell receptor beta chains presented below share a single source sample, sequenced in a study of cytomegalovirus exposure and HLA in healthy donors. PCR amplification relied on 60 Vbeta primers (plus 13 Jbeta primers). Assay used: immunoSEQ multiplex PCR; TCRdb lists only in-frame clones, some missing. The profile shows 150,000 to 200,000 clones, 70% to 80% of them singletons. The sequencing input was PBMCs. Receptor source: a woman aged 25 to 39 in good health and CMV-seropositive.

This clone was counted only a few times. This rearrangement joins TRBV9 to TRBJ2-4; 12 positions match TRBD2. The V gene's germline CDR1 is SGDLS and CDR2 YYNGEE. This CDR3 comprises 15 residues. J gave up 7 bases and V 3 bases, and 5 bases lay outside the gene matches. This CDR3 is CASSATSGGGNIQYF. The CDR3 DNA sequence: TGTGCCAGCAGCGCGACTAGCGGGGGTGGGAACATTCAGTACTTC.

V usage is TRBV27 and J usage is TRBJ1-1; D remains ambiguous. The CDR3 has 13 residues. Germline V CDR1 and CDR2: MNHEY, SMNVEV (reference sequence). V was trimmed by 6 bases and J by 0 bases, leaving 8 bases between them. The CDR3 spells CASSPSLNTEAFF. CDR3 sequence (DNA): TGTGCCAGCAGCCCTAGCTTGAACACTGAAGCTTTCTTT.

This clone was detected only a few times. The V gene is TRBV9, the J gene TRBJ2-5; 11 bases map to TRBD2. CDR3 length: 17 amino acids. Germline CDR1 SGDLS, CDR2 YYNGEE. The ends lost 0 bases at V and 4 bases at J; junction bases unmatched: 8. In nucleotides, the CDR3 is TGTGCCAGCAGCGTAGGATTAGCGGGGGGGCCGCGAGAGACCCAGTACTTC. The encoded protein is CASSVGLAGGPRETQYF.

V is TRBV30 and J is TRBJ2-3; no clear D. Trimming shortened V by 4 bases and J by 1 base, and 9 bases separated the two germline ends. The CDR3 runs 13 residues. Germline values: CDR1 GTSNPN, CDR2 SVGIG (reference sequence). The CDR3 DNA sequence: TGTGCCTGGATGGTAGCCGGCACAGATACGCAGTATTTT. This codes for CAWMVAGTDTQYF. The whole variable domain, remainder taken from reference TRBV30 and TRBJ2-3, is SQTIHQWPATLVQPVGSPLSLECTVEGTSNPNLYWYRQAAGRGLQLLFYSVGIGQISSEVPQNLSASRPQDRQFILSSKKLLLSDSGFYLCAWMVAGTDTQYFGPGTRLTVL.

The rearrangement joins TRBV28 to TRBJ2-7; 7 nucleotides align to TRBD1. In germline, CDR1 is MDHEN, CDR2 SYDVKM. The V and J ends lost 6 bases and 0 bases, in that order; junction bases with no gene match: 8. This CDR3 is built from 15 residues. The CDR3 DNA reads as TGTGCCAGCAGAGGTCAGGGGGTGGGCTCCTACGAGCAGTACTTC. Protein product: CASRGQGVGSYEQYF.

This chain links TRBV10-2 with TRBJ1-5, with D maybe TRBD1 (5 bases). The CDR3 is 15 residues long. The ends were cut back, 8 bases at V and 0 bases at J, with 14 bases in the middle. Germline V gives CDR1 WSHSY, CDR2 SAAADI. The CDR3 DNA is TGCGCCAGCGCGCGGGGGGTTCCTAGCAATCAGCCCCAGCATTTT. Translated: CASARGVPSNQPQHF.

This clone has at least ten counts. This sequence joins TRBV6-1 and TRBJ2-7, with a possible D match to TRBD2 (5 bases). Trimming took off 3 bases at V and 0 bases at J, with 18 bases between the two ends. The germline CDR1 and CDR2 sequences are MNHNS and SASEGT. The length of the CDR3 is 17 residues. Here the CDR3 reads CASSEDPLEDLSYEQYF. The CDR3 bases are TGTGCCAGCAGTGAGGACCCGCTGGAGGACCTCTCCTACGAGCAGTACTTC.

J is TRBJ1-2 and V is TRBV7-9; TRBD1 aligns across 9 bases. This CDR3 region has 13 residues. Losses at the gene ends were 1 base for V and 6 bases for J; bases not matched to a gene: 0. Per the germline V gene, CDR1 is SEHNR and CDR2 is FQNEAQ (reference sequence). CDR3 in amino acids: CASSLGTGDGYTF. DNA for the CDR3: TGTGCCAGCAGCTTAGGGACAGGGGATGGCTACACCTTC.

This chain uses TRBV7-2 with TRBJ1-4; D not resolved. This CDR3 contains 13 residues. Trimming took 5 bases from V and 8 from J, leaving 12 bases between them. Germline assignment: CDR1 SGHTA and CDR2 FQGNSA. The CDR3 DNA sequence: TGTGCCAGCAGCCTCGGGAGGAAAGAAAAACTGTTTTTT. This sequence encodes CASSLGRKEKLFF.

This clone showed up just once. The chain couples TRBV19 to TRBJ1-2, with 9 bases fitting TRBD1. Trimming removed 4 bases from V and 4 bases from J; junction bases left unmatched: 4. The germline V gene encodes CDR1 LNHDA and CDR2 SQIVND (reference sequence). This CDR3 comprises 14 residues. In DNA, the CDR3 is TGTGCCAGTAGTACCCGGGACAGGGTCTATGGCTACACCTTC. Translating it yields CASSTRDRVYGYTF.

The V and J genes are TRBV11-2 and TRBJ2-1, with 11 bases identical to TRBD2. CDR1 SGHAT and CDR2 FQNNGV come from the germline V gene. V lost 1 base and J lost 1; bases outside the gene matches: 3. The CDR3 length is 17 residues. The DNA for the CDR3 is TGTGCCAGCAGCTTAGGTACTAGCGGGGGATCCTACAATGAGCAGTTCTTC. Its protein product is CASSLGTSGGSYNEQFF.

V and J are TRBV6-1 and TRBJ1-2; tentative D call: TRBD1 (6 bases). Trimming shortened V by 6 bases and J by 8 bases, and 13 bases separated the two germline ends. From germline, CDR1 is MNHNS and CDR2 SASEGT. The CDR3 totals 12 residues. In nucleotides, the CDR3 is TGTGCCAGCAGCGTACAGGGTCTCGGCTACACCTTC. Translating gives CASSVQGLGYTF.

A single count supports this clone. The chain employs TRBV27 and TRBJ1-4; no firm D call. Germline CDR1 reads MNHEY; CDR2 reads SMNVEV (reference sequence). The CDR3 sequence is 13 residues long. V dropped 8 bases and J dropped 7 bases, with 14 bases sitting between them. In nucleotides, the CDR3 is TGTGCCAGCGGCCGGGGATTCGGTGAAAAACTGTTTTTT. It yields the protein CASGRGFGEKLFF.

This chain links TRBV5-6 with TRBJ1-5; D not certain. CDR1 and CDR2 from the germline V gene are SGHDT and YYEEEE. This CDR3 has 15 residues. V lost 2 bases to trimming and J lost 0 bases, with 9 bases between them. The CDR3 DNA follows: TGTGCCAGCAGCTTTTATAAATATAGCAATCAGCCCCAGCATTTT. It translates to CASSFYKYSNQPQHF.

The rearrangement joins TRBV7-2 to TRBJ2-1; D call uncertain. The CDR3 loop spans 14 amino acids. Trimming pared 5 bases from V and 10 bases from J, leaving 18 bases between. The germline V gene encodes CDR1 SGHTA and CDR2 FQGNSA. This CDR3 reads CASSRPPARFEQFF. CDR3 bases: TGTGCCAGCAGCCGCCCCCCCGCCCGGTTCGAGCAGTTCTTC.

V is TRBV4-3 and J is TRBJ2-2, with 7 bases lining up with TRBD2. After removal of 4 bases from V and 1 base from J, the junction contained 6 bases not matched to a gene. There are 16 residues in the CDR3. In germline, CDR1 is LGHNA, CDR2 YSLEER. The CDR3 region is CASSRLSGGNTGELFF. CDR3 coding DNA: TGCGCCAGCAGCCGTTTATCGGGGGGGAACACCGGGGAGCTGTTTTTT.